Below, 29 T cell receptor beta chains from the same sample are listed, as sequenced in a study of blood T cell repertoires in COVID-19. Here immunoSEQ multiplex PCR was the method, and the copy in TCRdb shows in-frame clones only, minus some. The sample consists of around 200,000 clones, more than 75% of them appearing once. Sequencing was carried out using peripheral blood. These receptors all stem from a man between 65 and 85 years old with acute or convalescent COVID-19.

The chain is built from TRBV23-1 and TRBJ2-7; D perhaps matches TRBD1 (5 bases). TRBV23-1 carries the ORF label, with uncertain function. The CDR3 runs 13 residues. V dropped 8 bases and J dropped 5 bases, with 16 bases sitting between them. In DNA form, the CDR3 reads TGCGCCAGCGGGCCCCAGGGTCGGGACGAGCAGTACTTC. This codes for CASGPQGRDEQYF.

The chain has TRBV9 and TRBJ1-2; no clear D. CDR1 SGDLS and CDR2 YYNGEE come from the germline V gene. This CDR3 has 12 residues. The V end lost 4 bases, the J end lost 7 bases, and 11 bases lay between the germline ends. CDR3 in DNA: TGTGCCAGCAGCCCAGGTGTGTTTGGCTACACCTTC. As protein: CASSPGVFGYTF.

The rearrangement uses TRBV2 and TRBJ2-5, with a tentative D call TRBD2 (5 bases). Trimming removed 3 bases at V and 5 bases at J, with 10 bases between. The CDR3 spans 13 residues. Germline loops: CDR1 SNHLY, CDR2 FYNNEI. The CDR3 is CASSELAGETQYF. The DNA for the CDR3 is TGTGCCAGCAGTGAGCTAGCAGGCGAGACCCAGTACTTC.

The sample holds one count of this clone. The chain has TRBV9 and TRBJ2-2; 8 bases are a match to TRBD1. The CDR3 totals 17 residues. Germline CDR1 SGDLS, CDR2 YYNGEE. V shed 4 bases, J shed 2 bases, and the junction held 10 bases outside the gene matches. As DNA, the CDR3 is TGTGCCAGCAGCTCAATTTTACAGGGGGTTAACACCGGGGAGCTGTTTTTT. As protein: CASSSILQGVNTGELFF.

V and J are TRBV9 and TRBJ1-2; 7 bases align to TRBD1. This CDR3 is 14 amino acids long. Germline V gene sequence: CDR1 SGDLS, CDR2 YYNGEE. The V gene end was trimmed by 4 bases and the J gene end by 7 bases; junction bases not matched to a gene: 10. CDR3 amino acids: CASSRGEGAAGYTF. The CDR3, as DNA: TGTGCCAGCAGCCGGGGAGAGGGGGCGGCTGGCTACACCTTC.

The genes are TRBV7-8 and TRBJ2-5; tentative D call: TRBD1 (7 bases). The CDR3 runs 14 residues. Germline values: CDR1 SGHVS, CDR2 FQNEAQ. V dropped 5 bases and J dropped 2 bases, with 12 bases sitting between them. The CDR3 sequence is CASSPRGDQETQYF. In DNA form, the CDR3 reads TGTGCCAGCAGCCCCAGGGGGGATCAAGAGACCCAGTACTTC.

This sequence joins TRBV9 and TRBJ1-1, with 7 positions matching TRBD1. Germline V CDR1 and CDR2: SGDLS, YYNGEE. The CDR3 has 16 amino acids. The trim removed 0 bases at V and 3 bases at J, leaving 8 bases unmatched. The DNA for the CDR3 is TGTGCCAGCAGCGTAGGTAGGAGAGGGGGCCACACTGAAGCTTTCTTT. Translated: CASSVGRRGGHTEAFF.

This chain links TRBV6-2 or TRBV6-3 with TRBJ2-2, with D perhaps matching TRBD2 (5 bases). Germline V lookup: CDR1 MNHEY, CDR2 SVGEGT. V was clipped by 0 bases and J by 3 bases, with 8 bases between them. The CDR3 totals 15 residues. The CDR3 loop reads CASSYSRRYTGELFF. The CDR3 region has the DNA TGTGCCAGCAGTTACTCGAGGAGGTACACCGGGGAGCTGTTTTTT.

The chain uses TRBV6-5 and TRBJ2-2; D is perhaps TRBD2 (6 bases). The CDR3 totals 13 residues. Looked up from germline, CDR1 is MNHEY and CDR2 is SVGAGI. V gave up 11 bases and J gave up 3 bases, with 13 bases separating them. The CDR3 is CACLGEDTGELFF. In DNA form, the CDR3 reads TGTGCCTGTTTGGGGGAGGACACCGGGGAGCTGTTTTTT.

This chain uses TRBV2 with TRBJ2-1; TRBD2 matches 7 bases. Trimming removed 6 bases from V and 7 bases from J; junction bases left unmatched: 6. The germline gives CDR1 SNHLY, CDR2 FYNNEI. This CDR3 has 13 residues. CDR3 sequence: CASRREIRNEQFF. DNA for the CDR3: TGTGCCAGCAGGCGGGAGATCAGGAATGAGCAGTTCTTC.

V is TRBV5-1 and J is TRBJ2-7; TRBD2 is a possible D gene (6 bases). With 3 bases removed from V and 5 bases from J, the gap between germline ends came to 15 bases. Germline CDR1 reads SGHRS; CDR2 reads YFSETQ. The CDR3 extends over 14 amino acids. CDR3 nucleotide sequence: TGCGCCAGCAGCTGGGGCGGGATCGAGGACGAGCAGTACTTC. This translates into CASSWGGIEDEQYF. Full variable domain (missing parts from reference TRBV5-1 and TRBJ2-7): KAGVTQTPRYLIKTRGQQVTLSCSPISGHRSVSWYQQTPGQGLQFLFEYFSETQRNKGNFPGRFSGRQFSNSRSEMNVSTLELGDSALYLCASSWGGIEDEQYFGPGTRLTVT.

CDR3 DNA sequence: TGTGCCACAAGCGAGAACTTCGGCAATGAGCAGTTCTTC. Translating it yields CATSENFGNEQFF. The genes are TRBV24-1 and TRBJ2-1, with D uncertain. The germline V gene encodes CDR1 KGHDR and CDR2 SFDVKD. The CDR3 consists of 13 residues. Trimming removed 10 bases from V and 6 bases from J, with 15 bases in between.

V is TRBV11-1 and J is TRBJ2-1; 11 nucleotides align to TRBD2. The junction had 3 bases not matched to a gene; V was cut back by 0 bases and J by 5 bases. The CDR3 spans 16 residues. Germline V CDR1 and CDR2: SGHAT, FQDESV (reference sequence). CDR3 coding DNA: TGTGCCAGCAGCTTAGCGGGACTAGCGGAGGACAATGAGCAGTTCTTC. Residues: CASSLAGLAEDNEQFF.

V usage is TRBV3-1 (or the pseudogene TRBV3-2) and J usage is TRBJ1-1; 7 positions match TRBD1. Losses at the gene ends were 4 bases for V and 5 bases for J; bases not matched to a gene: 1. CDR1 is LGHDT and CDR2 is YNNKEL in the germline V gene (reference sequence). The CDR3 contains 12 residues. CDR3 DNA sequence: TGTGCCAGCAGCCCACAGGGGACTGAAGCTTTCTTT. Its protein is CASSPQGTEAFF.

The chain combines TRBV30 with TRBJ1-4, with D tentatively TRBD1 (5 bases). This CDR3 comprises 14 residues. Between the trimmed V and J ends, which lost 2 bases and 7 bases, there was a span of 14 bases. Germline CDR1 and CDR2: GTSNPN and SVGIG (reference sequence). CDR3 in DNA: TGTGCCTGGAGTCTGACAGCCCTCAGTGAAAAACTGTTTTTT. It translates to CAWSLTALSEKLFF.

The count of this clone is one. V is TRBV18 and J is TRBJ1-6; D remains unclear. CDR1 is KGHSH, CDR2 LQKENI, per germline. V lost 0 bases and J 5 bases, leaving 8 bases between the germline ends. The CDR3 loop spans 15 amino acids. The chain's CDR3 is CASSPPSVNNSPLHF. CDR3 coding DNA: TGTGCCAGCTCACCACCCTCCGTAAATAATTCACCCCTCCACTTT. The full variable domain, completed using reference TRBV18 and TRBJ1-6, is NAGVMQNPRHLVRRRGQEARLRCSPMKGHSHVYWYRQLPEEGLKFMVYLQKENIIDESGMPKERFSAEFPKEGPSILRIQQVVRGDSAAYFCASSPPSVNNSPLHFGNGTRLTVT.

The gene calls are TRBV2 and TRBJ1-3; unclear D gene. The CDR3 has 16 amino acids. Trimming took off 6 bases at V and 0 bases at J, with 15 bases between the two ends. Germline V gene lookup returns CDR1 SNHLY and CDR2 FYNNEI. The CDR3 nucleotides read TGTGCCAGCAGGAAGGAGGCAGCCAGCTCTGGAAACACCATATATTTT. Translated, it gives CASRKEAASSGNTIYF.

The rearrangement joins TRBV7-9 to TRBJ2-1; 11 bases align to TRBD2. The V segment lost 5 bases and the J segment 7 bases; nucleotides outside the gene matches: 7. CDR1 is SEHNR and CDR2 is FQNEAQ in the germline V gene (reference sequence). This CDR3 has 15 amino acids. CDR3 sequence (DNA): TGTGCCAGCAGCATAACTAGCGGGAGTAGAAATGAGCAGTTCTTC. It codes for CASSITSGSRNEQFF.

This clone was counted once. The chain carries TRBV5-1 and TRBJ2-1; TRBD2 matches 9 bases. Germline values: CDR1 SGHRS, CDR2 YFSETQ. The CDR3 length is 14 residues. The V segment lost 4 bases and the J segment 5 bases; nucleotides outside the gene matches: 4. The CDR3 DNA sequence: TGCGCCAGCAGCGGGGGACTAGCCGACAATGAGCAGTTCTTC. Translating gives CASSGGLADNEQFF.

As to this clone: At the DNA level, this CDR3 is encoded by other sequences in the same sample as well. The chain employs TRBV3-1 (or the pseudogene TRBV3-2) and TRBJ2-7; tentatively, D is TRBD2 (6 bases). The CDR3 runs to 13 residues. V lost 3 bases and J 4 bases, leaving 10 bases between the germline ends. CDR1 and CDR2 (germline): LGHDT, YNNKEL (reference sequence). The CDR3: CASSQRGGYEQYF. The CDR3 DNA is TGTGCCAGCAGCCAGAGGGGAGGATACGAGCAGTACTTC.

The J gene is TRBJ1-3, the V gene TRBV5-1; 7 bases align to TRBD1. Trimming cost V 3 bases and J 0 bases; bases outside gene matches: 6. Germline V gene sequence: CDR1 SGHRS, CDR2 YFSETQ. This CDR3 contains 16 residues. DNA of the CDR3: TGCGCCAGCAGCTCCAGACAGGGTGCCTCTGGAAACACCATATATTTT. Translated: CASSSRQGASGNTIYF.

The rearrangement uses TRBV10-3 and TRBJ1-1, with D perhaps TRBD1 (5 bases). Germline V gene data show CDR1 as ENHRY and CDR2 as SYGVKD. The CDR3 has 13 residues. V dropped 7 bases and J dropped 7 bases, with 16 bases sitting between them. The CDR3 DNA sequence: TGTGCCATCACCGAACCAGGGCAAATTGAAGCTTTCTTT. Translation gives CAITEPGQIEAFF.

The chain uses TRBV28 and TRBJ1-4; 8 nucleotides match TRBD1. The CDR3 is 16 residues long. Germline CDR1 is MDHEN and CDR2 is SYDVKM. The V segment lost 8 bases and the J segment 0 bases; nucleotides outside the gene matches: 8. CDR3 residues: CASSFQGAATNEKLFF. Written as DNA, the CDR3 is TGTGCCAGCTCCTTTCAGGGGGCGGCAACTAATGAAAAACTGTTTTTT.

This chain uses TRBV27 with TRBJ1-2; a weak D match, TRBD1 (5 bases). Trimming shortened V by 6 bases and J by 0 bases, and 14 bases separated the two germline ends. CDR1 is MNHEY and CDR2 is SMNVEV in the germline V gene (reference sequence). The CDR3 length is 15 residues. The CDR3 nucleotides read TGTGCCAGCAGCCCCGACTTAGGGGCTAACTATGGCTACACCTTC. It codes for CASSPDLGANYGYTF.

The chain uses TRBV4-1 and TRBJ1-3, with D unresolved. CDR1 and CDR2 from the germline V gene are MGHRA and YSYEKL. Trimming cost V 0 bases and J 2 bases, with 14 bases left between them. This CDR3 has 17 amino acids. CDR3 region: CASSQESWNSAGNTIYF. In nucleotides, the CDR3 is TGCGCCAGCAGCCAAGAGAGCTGGAACAGTGCTGGAAACACCATATATTTT.

The chain recombines TRBV30 with TRBJ2-4; 10 nucleotides agree with TRBD2. Germline V gene data show CDR1 as GTSNPN and CDR2 as SVGIG (reference sequence). V shed 5 bases and J 6 bases; nucleotides not matched to a gene: 7. The CDR3 length is 14 residues. CDR3 in amino acids: CAWGQREGRNIQYF. In nucleotides, the CDR3 is TGTGCCTGGGGCCAGCGGGAGGGAAGAAACATTCAGTACTTC.

The chain joins TRBV9 to TRBJ2-3, with 7 bases aligning to TRBD2. V was pared by 0 bases and J by 8 bases, with 6 bases of the junction left unmatched. The V gene's germline CDR1 is SGDLS and CDR2 YYNGEE. This CDR3 comprises 14 residues. This CDR3 reads CASSVDTGGGTQYF. The CDR3 DNA is TGTGCCAGCAGCGTAGATACGGGAGGCGGTACGCAGTATTTT.

As DNA, the CDR3 is TGTGCCTGGAGTGCGCGGGGACAGGGCTCCACCATATATTTT. Protein: CAWSARGQGSTIYF. The chain is built from TRBV30 and TRBJ1-3; the match to TRBD1 covers 9 bases. This CDR3 comprises 14 residues. CDR1 and CDR2 from the germline V gene are GTSNPN and SVGIG (reference sequence). V lost 1 base, J lost 9 bases, and 7 bases stayed unmatched.

In this sample, this clone turned up once. The CDR3 DNA reads as TGTGCCAGCAGTGATTTTTACAGGGCGAGCGAAAAACTGTTTTTT. Translating it yields CASSDFYRASEKLFF. The chain employs TRBV25-1 and TRBJ1-4; tentatively, D is TRBD1 (6 bases). V was trimmed by 3 bases and J by 8 bases, leaving 16 bases between them. The CDR3 runs 15 residues. Germline lookup yields CDR1 MGHDK and CDR2 SYGVNS. Together with reference TRBV25-1 and TRBJ1-4, the CDR3 gives the full variable domain: EADIYQTPRYLVIGTGKKITLECSQTMGHDKMYWYQQDPGMELHLIHYSYGVNSTEKGDLSSESTVSRIRTEHFPLTLESARPSHTSQYLCASSDFYRASEKLFFGSGTQLSVL.